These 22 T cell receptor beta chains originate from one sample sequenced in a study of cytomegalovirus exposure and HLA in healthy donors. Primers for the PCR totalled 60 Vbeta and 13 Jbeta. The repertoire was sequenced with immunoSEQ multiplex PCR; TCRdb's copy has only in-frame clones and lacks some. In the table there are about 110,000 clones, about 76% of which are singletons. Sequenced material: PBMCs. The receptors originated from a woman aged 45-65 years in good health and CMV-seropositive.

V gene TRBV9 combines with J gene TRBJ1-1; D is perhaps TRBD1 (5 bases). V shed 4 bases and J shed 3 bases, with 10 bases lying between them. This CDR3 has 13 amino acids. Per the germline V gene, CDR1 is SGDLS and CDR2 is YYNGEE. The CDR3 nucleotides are TGTGCCAGCAGCTGGGACTCTGACACTGAAGCTTTCTTT. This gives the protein CASSWDSDTEAFF. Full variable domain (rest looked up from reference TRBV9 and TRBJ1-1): DSGVTQTPKHLITATGQRVTLRCSPRSGDLSVYWYQQSLDQGLQFLIQYYNGEERAKGNILERFSAQQFPDLHSELNLSSLELGDSALYFCASSWDSDTEAFFGQGTRLTVV.

This chain's CDR3 is CASSLRTGGEAEAFF. In nucleotides, the CDR3 is TGTGCCAGCTCACTAAGGACAGGGGGGGAGGCTGAAGCTTTCTTT. V gene TRBV18 combines with J gene TRBJ1-1; 10 bases fit TRBD1. The V gene end was trimmed by 4 bases and the J gene end by 6 bases; junction bases not matched to a gene: 8. The CDR3 runs 15 residues. Germline V lookup: CDR1 KGHSH, CDR2 LQKENI.

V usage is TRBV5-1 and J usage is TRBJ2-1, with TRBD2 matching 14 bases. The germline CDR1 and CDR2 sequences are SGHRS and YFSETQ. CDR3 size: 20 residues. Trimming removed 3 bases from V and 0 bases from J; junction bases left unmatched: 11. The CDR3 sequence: CASSSLPTSGGAGSYNEQFF. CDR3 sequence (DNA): TGCGCCAGCAGCTCGCTACCGACTAGCGGGGGGGCAGGCTCCTACAATGAGCAGTTCTTC.

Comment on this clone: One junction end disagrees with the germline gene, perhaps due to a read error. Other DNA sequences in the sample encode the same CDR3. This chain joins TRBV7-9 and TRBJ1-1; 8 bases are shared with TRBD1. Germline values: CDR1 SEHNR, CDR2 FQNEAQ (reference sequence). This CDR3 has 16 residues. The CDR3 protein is CASSLARGRGRTEAFF. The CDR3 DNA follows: TGTGCCAGCAGCTTAGCGCGAGGCAGGGGGCGAACTGAAGCCTTCTTT.

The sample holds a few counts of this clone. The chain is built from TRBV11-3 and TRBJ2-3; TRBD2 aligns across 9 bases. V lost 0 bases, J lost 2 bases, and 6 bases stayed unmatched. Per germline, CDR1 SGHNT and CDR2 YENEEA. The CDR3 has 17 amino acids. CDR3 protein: CASSLESAGGPTDTQYF. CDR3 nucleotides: TGTGCCAGCAGCTTAGAATCAGCGGGGGGTCCCACAGATACGCAGTATTTT. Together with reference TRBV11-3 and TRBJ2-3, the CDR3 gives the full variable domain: EAGVVQSPRYKIIEKKQPVAFWCNPISGHNTLYWYLQNLGQGPELLIRYENEEAVDDSQLPKDRFSAERLKGVDSTLKIQPAELGDSAVYLCASSLESAGGPTDTQYFGPGTRLTVL.

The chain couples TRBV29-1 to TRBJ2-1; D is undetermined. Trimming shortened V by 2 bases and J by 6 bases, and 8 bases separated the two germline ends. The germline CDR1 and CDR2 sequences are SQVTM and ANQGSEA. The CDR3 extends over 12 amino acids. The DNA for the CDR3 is TGCAGCGTTGAAAGATACACCAATGAGCAGTTCTTC. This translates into CSVERYTNEQFF.

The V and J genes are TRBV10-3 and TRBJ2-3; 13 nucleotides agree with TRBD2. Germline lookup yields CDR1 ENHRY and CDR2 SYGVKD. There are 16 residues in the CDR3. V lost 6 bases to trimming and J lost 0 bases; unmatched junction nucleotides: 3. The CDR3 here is CAIRRTSGGSTDTQYF. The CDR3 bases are TGTGCCATCAGACGGACTAGCGGGGGTAGCACAGATACGCAGTATTTT.

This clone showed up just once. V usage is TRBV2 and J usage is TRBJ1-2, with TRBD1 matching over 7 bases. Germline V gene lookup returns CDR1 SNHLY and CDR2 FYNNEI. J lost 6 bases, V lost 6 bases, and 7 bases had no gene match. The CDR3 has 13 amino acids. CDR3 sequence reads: CASSGGQNHGYTF. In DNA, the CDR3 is TGTGCCAGCAGCGGGGGACAGAACCATGGCTACACCTTC.

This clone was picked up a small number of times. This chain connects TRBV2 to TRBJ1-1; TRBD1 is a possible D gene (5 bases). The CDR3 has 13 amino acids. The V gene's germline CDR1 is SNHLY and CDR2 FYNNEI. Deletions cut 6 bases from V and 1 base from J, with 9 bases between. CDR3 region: CASSSDTNTEAFF. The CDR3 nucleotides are TGTGCCAGCAGCTCGGACACGAACACTGAAGCTTTCTTT.

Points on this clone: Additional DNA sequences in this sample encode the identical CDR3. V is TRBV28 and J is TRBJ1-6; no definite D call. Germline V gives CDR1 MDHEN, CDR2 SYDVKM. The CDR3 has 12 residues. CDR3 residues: CAAGRINSPLHF. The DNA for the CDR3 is TGTGCAGCGGGCAGGATTAATTCACCCCTCCACTTT.

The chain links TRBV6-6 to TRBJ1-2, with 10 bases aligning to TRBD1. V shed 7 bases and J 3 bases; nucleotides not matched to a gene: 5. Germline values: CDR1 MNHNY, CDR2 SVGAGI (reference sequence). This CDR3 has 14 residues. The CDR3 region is CASNDRGHDYGYTF. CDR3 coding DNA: TGTGCCAGCAATGACAGGGGGCACGACTATGGCTACACCTTC.

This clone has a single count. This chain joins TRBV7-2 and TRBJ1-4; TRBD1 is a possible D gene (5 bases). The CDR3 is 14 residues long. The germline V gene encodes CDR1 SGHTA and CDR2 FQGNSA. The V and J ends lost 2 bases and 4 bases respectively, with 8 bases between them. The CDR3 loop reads CASSLRQYNEKLFF. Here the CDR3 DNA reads TGTGCCAGCAGCTTAAGACAGTATAATGAAAAACTGTTTTTT.

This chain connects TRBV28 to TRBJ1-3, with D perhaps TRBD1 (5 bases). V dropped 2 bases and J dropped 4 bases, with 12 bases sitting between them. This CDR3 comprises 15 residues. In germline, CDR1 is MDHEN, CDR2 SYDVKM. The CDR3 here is CASSLGAVGGNTIYF. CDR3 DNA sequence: TGTGCCAGCAGTTTAGGGGCGGTGGGGGGAAACACCATATATTTT.

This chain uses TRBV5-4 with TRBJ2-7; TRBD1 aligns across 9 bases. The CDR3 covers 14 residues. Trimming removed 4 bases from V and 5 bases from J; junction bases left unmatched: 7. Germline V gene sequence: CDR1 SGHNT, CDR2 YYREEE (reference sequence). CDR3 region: CASSGRDRADEQYF. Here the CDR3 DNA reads TGTGCCAGCAGCGGCCGGGACAGGGCTGACGAGCAGTACTTC.

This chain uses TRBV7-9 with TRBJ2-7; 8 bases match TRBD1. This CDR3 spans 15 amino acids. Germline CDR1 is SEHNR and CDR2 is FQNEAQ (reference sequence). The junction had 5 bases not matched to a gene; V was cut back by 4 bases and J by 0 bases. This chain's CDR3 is CASSSPTGASYEQYF. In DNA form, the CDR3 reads TGTGCCAGCAGCTCCCCGACAGGGGCCTCCTACGAGCAGTACTTC.

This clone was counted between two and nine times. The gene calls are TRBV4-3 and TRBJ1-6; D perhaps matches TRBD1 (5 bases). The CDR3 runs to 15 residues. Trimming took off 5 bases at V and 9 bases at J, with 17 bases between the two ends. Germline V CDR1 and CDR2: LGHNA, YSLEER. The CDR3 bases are TGCGCCAGCAGCTCAGGACATCGGGCGAGTTCACCCCTCCACTTT. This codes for CASSSGHRASSPLHF.

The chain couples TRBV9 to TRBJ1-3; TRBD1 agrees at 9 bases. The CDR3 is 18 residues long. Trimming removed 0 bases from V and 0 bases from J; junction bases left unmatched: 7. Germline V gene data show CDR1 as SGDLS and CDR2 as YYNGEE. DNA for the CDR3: TGTGCCAGCAGCGTAGGGACAGGGGCCCACTACTCTGGAAACACCATATATTTT. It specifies CASSVGTGAHYSGNTIYF.

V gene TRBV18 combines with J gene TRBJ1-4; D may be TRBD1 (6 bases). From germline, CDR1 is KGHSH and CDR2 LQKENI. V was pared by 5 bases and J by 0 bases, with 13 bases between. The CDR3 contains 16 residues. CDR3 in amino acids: CASSFGQLATNEKLFF. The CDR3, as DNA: TGTGCCAGCTCATTCGGACAGTTAGCAACTAATGAAAAACTGTTTTTT.

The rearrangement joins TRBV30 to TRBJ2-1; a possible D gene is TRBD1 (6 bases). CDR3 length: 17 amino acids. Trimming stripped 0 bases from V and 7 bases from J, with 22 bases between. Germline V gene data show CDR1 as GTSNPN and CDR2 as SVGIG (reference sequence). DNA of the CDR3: TGTGCCTGGAGTGTTTTGCGTGGGACACTTCGGGCGAATGAGCAGTTCTTC. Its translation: CAWSVLRGTLRANEQFF. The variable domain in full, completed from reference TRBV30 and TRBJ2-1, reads SQTIHQWPATLVQPVGSPLSLECTVEGTSNPNLYWYRQAAGRGLQLLFYSVGIGQISSEVPQNLSASRPQDRQFILSSKKLLLSDSGFYLCAWSVLRGTLRANEQFFGPGTRLTVL.

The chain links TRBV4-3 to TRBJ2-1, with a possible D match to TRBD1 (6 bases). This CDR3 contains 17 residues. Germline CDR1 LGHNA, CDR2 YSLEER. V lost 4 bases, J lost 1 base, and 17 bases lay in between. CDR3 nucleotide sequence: TGCGCCAGCAGCCCACTCAAAACAGGGTGGTCCTACAATGAGCAGTTCTTC. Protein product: CASSPLKTGWSYNEQFF.

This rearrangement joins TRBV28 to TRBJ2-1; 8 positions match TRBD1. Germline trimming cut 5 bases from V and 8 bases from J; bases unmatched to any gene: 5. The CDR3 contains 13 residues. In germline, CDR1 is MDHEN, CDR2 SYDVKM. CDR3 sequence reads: CASSPGQADEQFF. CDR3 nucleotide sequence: TGTGCCAGCAGTCCGGGACAGGCGGATGAGCAGTTCTTC.

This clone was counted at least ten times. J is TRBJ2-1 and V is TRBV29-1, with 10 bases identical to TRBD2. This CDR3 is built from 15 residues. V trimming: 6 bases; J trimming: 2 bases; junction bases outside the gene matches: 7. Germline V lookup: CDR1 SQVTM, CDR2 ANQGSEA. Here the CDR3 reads CSVGFLAGAYNEQFF. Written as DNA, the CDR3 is TGCAGCGTCGGGTTCCTAGCGGGGGCCTACAATGAGCAGTTCTTC.